Reported below is one TCR beta chain. The antigen remains undetermined. With 60 Vbeta and 13 Jbeta primers, the PCR was carried out. Sequenced by immunoSEQ multiplex PCR; TCRdb stores in-frame clones only, minus some. The sample table sets out roughly 62,000 clones. The sample originates from a study of cytomegalovirus exposure and HLA in healthy donors. Study-level results: What was likely a sequencing artifact was a cluster of highly shared sequence variants. From TCR beta sequences, most subjects' HLA-A and HLA-B alleles were reportedly predicted accurately.

Trimming cost V 5 bases and J 2 bases; bases outside gene matches: 6. Germline-derived CDR1 and CDR2 are SEHNR and FQNEAQ (reference sequence). CDR3 length equals 14 residues. This receptor was taken from a woman aged 18-35 years in good health and CMV-seronegative. The V and J genes are TRBV7-9 and TRBJ2-7; 7 bases are shared with TRBD1. The sequencing sample was made of PBMCs. This CDR3 is CASSRDSKPYEQYF. The DNA for the CDR3 is TGTGCCAGCAGCCGGGACAGCAAACCCTACGAGCAGTACTTC.